A single sample is the source of the 27 T cell receptor beta chains below, sequenced in a study of PD-1 blockade in classical Hodgkin lymphoma. Measured with immunoSEQ multiplex PCR; TCRdb has only the in-frame clones, and not every one. The table includes tens of thousands of clones, over 75% detected once. Sample time point: cycle 4 day 1 (C4D1), after five to seven weeks of nivolumab. Every patient had relapsed following autologous stem cell transplantation, and cohorts differed in brentuximab vedotin exposure. The source material was peripheral blood mononuclear cells (PBMCs), sampled before the fourth cycle of nivolumab. The receptors were gathered from a human donor with classical Hodgkin lymphoma.

This clone has just one count. V usage is TRBV5-5 and J usage is TRBJ2-7; D is tentatively TRBD1 or TRBD2 (5 bases each). Trimming left V 0 bases short and J 6 bases short, with 10 bases between. In germline, CDR1 is SGHKS, CDR2 YYEKEE (reference sequence). The CDR3 has 13 residues. The CDR3 DNA reads TGTGCCAGCAGCTTGGGAGACGGGGCCGAGCAGTACTTC. It encodes CASSLGDGAEQYF.

The rearrangement joins TRBV6-6 to TRBJ2-7; 11 bases agree with TRBD2. The V gene's germline CDR1 is MNHNY and CDR2 SVGAGI (reference sequence). There are 15 residues in the CDR3. The V segment lost 5 bases and the J segment 1 base; nucleotides outside the gene matches: 4. The CDR3 DNA reads TGTGCCAGCAGTCTTCGACTAGCGGGATCCTACGAGCAGTACTTC. It encodes CASSLRLAGSYEQYF.

In DNA, the CDR3 is TGTGCCAGTTCAATAGCGGCGAGAGCCCCCCTTGCATACGAGCAGTACTTC. Translating gives CASSIAARAPLAYEQYF. The chain is built from TRBV19 and TRBJ2-7; maybe TRBD2 (6 bases). V lost 8 bases to trimming and J lost 4 bases, with 27 bases between them. Germline assignment: CDR1 LNHDA and CDR2 SQIVND (reference sequence). The CDR3 is 17 amino acids.

The rearrangement links TRBV6-1 to TRBJ2-3; D is possibly TRBD1 or TRBD2 (5 bases each). Germline V lookup: CDR1 MNHNS, CDR2 SASEGT. The CDR3 loop spans 13 amino acids. V was trimmed by 5 bases and J by 11 bases, leaving 17 bases between them. This chain's CDR3 is CASSPKGSGLQYF. In DNA form, the CDR3 reads TGTGCCAGCAGTCCAAAGGGGAGCGGTCTGCAGTATTTT.

This chain links TRBV7-7 with TRBJ2-2; D remains unclear. Germline V gene sequence: CDR1 SSHAT, CDR2 FNYEAQ (reference sequence). Between the trimmed V and J ends, which lost 5 bases and 2 bases, there was a span of 12 bases. The CDR3 totals 15 residues. CDR3 in amino acids: CASSGYVGNTGELFF. In DNA form, the CDR3 reads TGTGCCAGCAGCGGATACGTGGGCAACACCGGGGAGCTGTTTTTT.

The J gene is TRBJ2-2, the V gene TRBV7-6; perhaps D is TRBD1 or TRBD2 (5 bases each). The V and J ends lost 1 base and 6 bases respectively, with 9 bases between them. CDR3 length: 14 amino acids. Per germline, CDR1 SGHVS and CDR2 FNYEAQ. The CDR3, as DNA: TGTGCCAGCAGCTTAGTAGTGGGGGCCGGGGAGCTGTTTTTT. This translates into CASSLVVGAGELFF.

The chain joins TRBV7-3 to TRBJ2-3, with D possibly being TRBD1 (7 bases). This CDR3 region has 13 residues. V lost 5 bases, J lost 11 bases, and 17 bases lay in between. CDR1 and CDR2 (germline): SGHTA, FQGTGA. CDR3 sequence reads: CASSQGTAREQYF. CDR3 nucleotide sequence: TGTGCCAGCAGCCAGGGGACAGCGCGGGAGCAGTATTTT.

V and J are TRBV6-5 and TRBJ2-7, with D hard to call. CDR3 length equals 13 residues. The germline gives CDR1 MNHEY, CDR2 SVGAGI. V gave up 2 bases and J gave up 2 bases, with 7 bases separating them. The CDR3 region has the DNA TGTGCCAGCAGTTACCGAGCCCCCTACGAGCAGTACTTC. As protein: CASSYRAPYEQYF.

Only one count was recorded for this clone. This chain links TRBV29-1 with TRBJ2-7; D assignment may be TRBD1 or TRBD2 (6 bases each). Between the trimmed V and J ends, which lost 1 base and 4 bases, there was a span of 11 bases. Germline CDR1 and CDR2: SQVTM and ANQGSEA. This CDR3 comprises 13 residues. Written as DNA, the CDR3 is TGCAGCGTTGAAGGGGGGGCAGGGTACGAGCAGTACTTC. Its translation: CSVEGGAGYEQYF.

This clone was recorded a few times. This chain joins TRBV6-5 and TRBJ1-2; 7 nucleotides align to TRBD1. The germline V gene encodes CDR1 MNHEY and CDR2 SVGAGI. The CDR3 is 14 residues long. The ends lost 8 bases at V and 8 bases at J; junction bases unmatched: 14. CDR3 amino acids: CASASQGGAGGYTF. The CDR3 nucleotides read TGTGCCAGCGCTTCCCAAGGGGGCGCTGGGGGCTACACCTTC.

To note about this clone: The same CDR3 can be traced to other DNA sequences in this sample. J is TRBJ2-3 and V is TRBV10-1; D may be TRBD1 (6 bases). This CDR3 region has 14 residues. V lost 6 bases and J 0 bases, leaving 10 bases between the germline ends. Germline V gene lookup returns CDR1 WNHNN and CDR2 SYGVQD (reference sequence). The CDR3 nucleotides are TGCGCCAGCAGCGAGGGGGAAAGCACAGATACGCAGTATTTT. Its translation is CASSEGESTDTQYF.

The V and J genes are TRBV6-1 and TRBJ2-7; 14 positions match TRBD2. J lost 3 bases, V lost 2 bases, and 3 bases had no gene match. Germline CDR1 is MNHNS and CDR2 is SASEGT. There are 16 residues in the CDR3. The CDR3 DNA follows: TGTGCCAGCAGTGAACGGACTAGCGGGAGGAACTACGAGCAGTACTTC. Translated: CASSERTSGRNYEQYF.

The V call is TRBV9, the J call TRBJ1-4, with 11 nucleotides matching TRBD1. Germline V gene sequence: CDR1 SGDLS, CDR2 YYNGEE. The CDR3 is 15 amino acids. The junction had 8 bases not matched to a gene; V was cut back by 6 bases and J by 7 bases. The CDR3 DNA reads as TGTGCCAGCACCAGGGGTGGGACAGGGGGTGAAAAACTGTTTTTT. This translates into CASTRGGTGGEKLFF.

This chain links TRBV7-9 with TRBJ2-7, with 11 positions matching TRBD1. Unmatched junction bases numbered 7, after V lost 6 bases and J lost 3 bases. There are 15 residues in the CDR3. The V gene's germline CDR1 is SEHNR and CDR2 FQNEAQ (reference sequence). The CDR3 DNA reads TGTGCCAGCAGTTTTGGGACAGGGGGAAACTACGAGCAGTACTTC. This translates into CASSFGTGGNYEQYF.

The J gene is TRBJ1-2, the V gene TRBV5-4; weak D call: TRBD1 (6 bases). Germline loops: CDR1 SGHNT, CDR2 YYREEE (reference sequence). This CDR3 region has 16 residues. V dropped 3 bases and J dropped 0 bases, with 15 bases sitting between them. CDR3 residues: CASSSTPGQANYGYTF. DNA of the CDR3: TGTGCCAGCAGCTCCACCCCGGGACAAGCTAACTATGGCTACACCTTC.

The V call is TRBV27, the J call TRBJ2-7, with TRBD1 matching over 8 bases. The germline V gene has CDR1 MNHEY and CDR2 SMNVEV (reference sequence). This CDR3 has 15 amino acids. Trimming took 2 bases from V and 4 from J; bases not matched to a gene: 7. The CDR3 spells CASSLRTGTTYEQYF. DNA for the CDR3: TGTGCCAGCAGTTTAAGGACAGGGACCACTTACGAGCAGTACTTC.

V gene TRBV7-9 combines with J gene TRBJ1-4; the match to TRBD1 covers 7 bases. CDR3 length equals 14 residues. The germline V gene has CDR1 SEHNR and CDR2 FQNEAQ (reference sequence). The V segment lost 3 bases and the J segment 8 bases; nucleotides outside the gene matches: 6. CDR3 region: CASSLRDSPEKLFF. The CDR3 region has the DNA TGTGCCAGCAGCTTGCGGGACAGTCCGGAAAAACTGTTTTTT.

The V and J genes are TRBV4-1 and TRBJ2-1; the match to TRBD1 covers 8 bases. The CDR3 spans 17 residues. V lost 3 bases, J lost 5 bases, and 12 bases stayed unmatched. Germline CDR1 reads MGHRA; CDR2 reads YSYEKL. The CDR3 here is CASSQTIIRGPNNEQFF. CDR3 nucleotide sequence: TGCGCCAGCAGCCAGACGATTATCAGGGGGCCCAACAATGAGCAGTTCTTC.

The chain combines TRBV6-5 with TRBJ1-2, with TRBD1 as a possible D gene (5 bases). The germline CDR1 and CDR2 sequences are MNHEY and SVGAGI. This CDR3 contains 12 residues. V was clipped by 2 bases and J by 8 bases, with 9 bases between them. The CDR3 nucleotides read TGTGCCAGCAGTTACGAGGGGAAAGGCTACACCTTC. It encodes CASSYEGKGYTF.

The chain uses TRBV9 and TRBJ2-7; 8 bases are shared with TRBD1. The CDR3 spans 13 residues. The V and J ends lost 4 bases and 7 bases, in that order; junction bases with no gene match: 7. Germline V gene lookup returns CDR1 SGDLS and CDR2 YYNGEE. CDR3 bases: TGTGCCAGCAGCCAACAGGGACAGGCTGAGCAGTACTTC. Protein product: CASSQQGQAEQYF.

The CDR3 region is CASSEADRVSYEQYF. As DNA, the CDR3 is TGTGCCAGCAGTGAAGCAGATAGGGTTTCCTACGAGCAGTACTTC. The chain recombines TRBV25-1 with TRBJ2-7; D unresolved. The CDR3 totals 15 residues. Germline lookup yields CDR1 MGHDK and CDR2 SYGVNS. The V gene lost 2 bases and the J gene lost 1 base, with 12 bases spanning the gap.

The rearrangement uses TRBV29-1 and TRBJ2-7; D gene unclear. Germline V lookup: CDR1 SQVTM, CDR2 ANQGSEA. Trimming removed 3 bases from V and 0 bases from J, with 6 bases in between. The CDR3 totals 12 residues. DNA of the CDR3: TGCAGCGTTGAGGGTCCCTCCTACGAGCAGTACTTC. Its translation: CSVEGPSYEQYF.

This sequence joins TRBV19 and TRBJ1-5; D is perhaps TRBD1 (6 bases). This CDR3 comprises 12 residues. Per germline, CDR1 LNHDA and CDR2 SQIVND (reference sequence). V gave up 7 bases and J gave up 6 bases, with 10 bases separating them. The CDR3 protein is CASTKQGQPQHF. For the CDR3, the DNA is TGTGCCAGTACCAAACAGGGTCAGCCCCAGCATTTT.

This clone was found a few times. The rearrangement links TRBV6-5 to TRBJ2-3, with TRBD2 matching over 15 bases. Per the germline V gene, CDR1 is MNHEY and CDR2 is SVGAGI. V gave up 4 bases and J gave up 6 bases; unmatched junction bases: 5. This CDR3 is 16 amino acids long. This CDR3 reads CASSWTSGGAGDTQYF. The CDR3 DNA reads as TGTGCCAGCAGTTGGACTAGCGGGGGGGCTGGGGATACGCAGTATTTT.

The chain links TRBV6-5 to TRBJ2-7; TRBD2 matches at 8 bases. V gave up 6 bases and J gave up 0 bases; unmatched junction bases: 4. CDR1 MNHEY and CDR2 SVGAGI come from the germline V gene. CDR3 length equals 14 residues. This chain's CDR3 is CASRIGLASYEQYF. For the CDR3, the DNA is TGTGCCAGCAGAATCGGACTAGCCTCCTACGAGCAGTACTTC.

This chain connects TRBV6-5 to TRBJ1-1, with D tentatively TRBD1 (5 bases). There are 15 residues in the CDR3. Germline V gene lookup returns CDR1 MNHEY and CDR2 SVGAGI. Trimming took 2 bases from V and 3 from J, leaving 13 bases between them. The CDR3 sequence: CASSYAGVGHTEAFF. CDR3 in DNA: TGTGCCAGCAGTTACGCGGGGGTCGGGCACACTGAAGCTTTCTTT.

The rearrangement joins TRBV4-1 to TRBJ2-7; a possible D gene is TRBD1 (6 bases). The CDR3 contains 14 residues. V dropped 1 base and J dropped 3 bases, with 10 bases sitting between them. CDR1 and CDR2 from the germline V gene are MGHRA and YSYEKL. CDR3 protein: CASSQVLGGYEQYF. CDR3 coding DNA: TGCGCCAGCAGCCAAGTTTTAGGGGGCTACGAGCAGTACTTC.